This T cell receptor beta chain was sequenced during a study of blood T cells in healthy people across ages. The CDR3 is 14 amino acids. V was cut by 2 bases and J by 3 bases, with 11 bases left in between. CDR1 MNHEY and CDR2 SVGAGI come from the germline V gene. The second PCR ran about 6 to 11 cycles with a sample-barcoded 5' primer and J-beta primers. Each cDNA was tagged by a template-switch adaptor containing 12 random nucleotides. TCRdb itself ran the 5' RACE reads through MiXCR, one entry per CDR3 protein. The data show some 900,000 distinct CDR3 sequences, about 48% seen once. This clonotype was picked up many times.

The receptor was isolated from a man aged 25 to 40 in good health. The chain has TRBV6-5 and TRBJ2-7; a weak D match, TRBD1 (6 bases). Material for sequencing was blood. CDR3 DNA: TGTGCCAGCAGTTACAATGGGGGCAGCTACGAGCAGTACTTC. Amino acids: CASSYNGGSYEQYF.